These 13 T cell receptor beta chains were all obtained from the same sample, sequenced in a study of T-cell reconstitution after alpha-beta-depleted transplantation in children. General study points: The main origin of T-cell counts and diversity one year after transplant was newly produced T cells.

The antigens of these receptors remain unknown. Unique molecular identifiers were used to barcode this TCRbeta library. TCRdb re-called the PCR reads through MiXCR, storing one row per CDR3 protein. The sample includes fewer than 350,000 distinct CDR3 sequences, less than 9.5% seen only once; the top ten take approximately 9.1%. The specimen was peripheral blood, collected 360 days after TCRalphabeta/CD19-depleted stem cell transplant. The receptor source for this set is a female patient aged 2-9 years who had a stem cell transplant for Fanconi anemia, so the T cells may come from the graft donor.

This clonotype was seen ten or more times. V is TRBV5-1 and J is TRBJ2-5; D might be TRBD1 (5 bases). Germline-derived CDR1 and CDR2 are SGHRS and YFSETQ. The CDR3 extends over 14 amino acids. V was clipped by 2 bases and J by 5 bases, with 13 bases between them. CDR3 nucleotides: TGCGCCAGCAGCTTTCCAGGGTCTACGGAGACCCAGTACTTC. Translated: CASSFPGSTETQYF.

Many counts were recorded for this clonotype. The genes are TRBV25-1 and TRBJ2-2, with D unclear. The V gene's germline CDR1 is MGHDK and CDR2 SYGVNS. The ends were cut back, 0 bases at V and 5 bases at J, with 7 bases in the middle. The CDR3 contains 14 residues. The CDR3 sequence: CASSEYGLTGELFF. As DNA, the CDR3 is TGTGCCAGCAGTGAATACGGTCTGACCGGGGAGCTGTTTTTT.

In this sample, this clonotype turned up many times. The gene calls are TRBV2 and TRBJ2-4; D ambiguous. The CDR3 runs 15 residues. Germline loops: CDR1 SNHLY, CDR2 FYNNEI. Trimming removed 4 bases from V and 7 bases from J, with 17 bases in between. The DNA of the CDR3 is TGTGCCAGCAGTGCAACCCCCAGAGGAATGAACATTCAGTACTTC. Its protein product is CASSATPRGMNIQYF.

Only a few counts were recorded for this clonotype. The chain couples TRBV11-2 to TRBJ2-7; maybe TRBD2 (5 bases). This CDR3 has 12 residues. Trimming took 4 bases from V and 4 from J, leaving 8 bases between them. Looked up from germline, CDR1 is SGHAT and CDR2 is FQNNGV. CDR3 sequence (DNA): TGTGCCAGCAGCTCCCCGGGATACGAGCAGTACTTC. It translates to CASSSPGYEQYF.

On this clonotype itself: Since a much larger clone is just one base distant, this may be a read error. The rearrangement links TRBV7-9 to TRBJ1-4; no reliable D call. Trimming left V 6 bases short and J 4 bases short, with 3 bases between. Looked up from germline, CDR1 is SEHNR and CDR2 is FQNEAQ (reference sequence). The CDR3 runs to 11 residues. This CDR3 reads CASSVNEKLFF. CDR3 in DNA: TGTGCCAGCAGTGTTAATGAAAAACTGTTTTTT.

Many counts were recorded for this clonotype. The V call is TRBV28, the J call TRBJ1-1, with D uncertain. Germline CDR1 MDHEN, CDR2 SYDVKM. This CDR3 is built from 15 residues. Trimming removed 3 bases at V and 6 bases at J, with 17 bases between. The chain's CDR3 is CASSLGRGSLAEAFF. CDR3 bases: TGTGCCAGCAGTTTGGGTCGTGGGTCTTTGGCTGAAGCTTTCTTT.

This clonotype was recorded many times. The chain has TRBV20-1 and TRBJ2-7, with D unclear. The germline gives CDR1 DFQATT, CDR2 SNEGSKA (reference sequence). The CDR3 is 16 amino acids. V gave up 3 bases and J gave up 7 bases, with 25 bases separating them. In nucleotides, the CDR3 is TGCAGTGCTAGTTATTACCGTGGTGGATTTTTGGGTGAGCAGTACTTC. Residues: CSASYYRGGFLGEQYF.

This clonotype was seen at least ten times. The chain employs TRBV5-1 and TRBJ1-2; D ambiguous. V was shortened by 0 bases and J by 4 bases, with 10 bases between the two germline ends. Germline V gene data show CDR1 as SGHRS and CDR2 as YFSETQ. This CDR3 comprises 14 residues. The CDR3 DNA is TGCGCCAGCAGCTTGGAATCCCTTATCTATGGCTACACCTTC. It yields the protein CASSLESLIYGYTF.

This clonotype was observed at least ten times. This chain links TRBV5-1 with TRBJ2-6; 11 positions agree with TRBD1. Unmatched junction bases numbered 4, after V lost 5 bases and J lost 0 bases. In germline, CDR1 is SGHRS, CDR2 YFSETQ. CDR3 size: 17 residues. The CDR3 region is CASRMDRGLSGANVLTF. As DNA, the CDR3 is TGCGCCAGCAGGATGGACAGGGGGCTCTCTGGGGCCAACGTCCTGACTTTC.

This clonotype was counted at least ten times. The V and J genes are TRBV25-1 and TRBJ2-3; 11 bases map to TRBD1. Trimming took 1 base from V and 3 from J; bases not matched to a gene: 0. Germline-derived CDR1 and CDR2 are MGHDK and SYGVNS. The CDR3 consists of 15 residues. The CDR3 protein is CASSEWDRGTDTQYF. CDR3 bases: TGTGCCAGCAGTGAATGGGACAGGGGGACAGATACGCAGTATTTT.

This clonotype was seen at least ten times. The chain carries TRBV7-2 and TRBJ2-7; D is ambiguous. The ends were cut back, 0 bases at V and 9 bases at J, with 12 bases in the middle. Germline V CDR1 and CDR2: SGHTA, FQGNSA. This CDR3 region has 13 residues. As DNA, the CDR3 is TGTGCCAGCAGCTTAGCCGGCACAGATGGGCAGTACGTC. Translated: CASSLAGTDGQYV.

The table lists this clonotype with many counts. The chain combines TRBV20-1 with TRBJ2-7, with 7 bases aligning to TRBD1. CDR3 length: 14 residues. Unmatched junction bases numbered 7, after V lost 3 bases and J lost 2 bases. From germline, CDR1 is DFQATT and CDR2 SNEGSKA (reference sequence). The DNA for the CDR3 is TGCAGTGCTAGGCCCGGACAGGCTCCCTACGAGCAGTACTTC. It is translated as CSARPGQAPYEQYF.

In its sample, this clonotype was seen a few times. The CDR3 nucleotides are TGTGCCAGCAGTTCCCACCGGGACTCACAAGAGACCCAGTACTTC. It specifies CASSSHRDSQETQYF. The J gene is TRBJ2-5, the V gene TRBV28, with a tentative D call TRBD2 (6 bases). V was pared by 4 bases and J by 2 bases, with 14 bases between. The CDR3 has 15 residues. In germline, CDR1 is MDHEN, CDR2 SYDVKM. The full variable domain, completed using reference TRBV28 and TRBJ2-5, is DVKVTQSSRYLVKRTGEKVFLECVQDMDHENMFWYRQDPGLGLRLIYFSYDVKMKEKGDIPEGYSVSREKKERFSLILESASTNQTSMYLCASSSHRDSQETQYFGPGTRLLVL.